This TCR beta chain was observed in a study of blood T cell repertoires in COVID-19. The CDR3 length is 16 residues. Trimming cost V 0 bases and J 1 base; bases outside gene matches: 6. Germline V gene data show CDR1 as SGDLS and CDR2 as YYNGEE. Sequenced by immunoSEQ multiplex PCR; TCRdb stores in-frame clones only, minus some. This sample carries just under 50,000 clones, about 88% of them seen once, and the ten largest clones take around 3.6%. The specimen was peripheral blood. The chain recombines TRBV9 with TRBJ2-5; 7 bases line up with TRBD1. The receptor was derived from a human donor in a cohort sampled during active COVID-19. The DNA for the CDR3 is TGTGCCAGCAGCGTAGGGGTGTCAGGGGGCCAAGAGACCCAGTACTTC. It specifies CASSVGVSGGQETQYF.